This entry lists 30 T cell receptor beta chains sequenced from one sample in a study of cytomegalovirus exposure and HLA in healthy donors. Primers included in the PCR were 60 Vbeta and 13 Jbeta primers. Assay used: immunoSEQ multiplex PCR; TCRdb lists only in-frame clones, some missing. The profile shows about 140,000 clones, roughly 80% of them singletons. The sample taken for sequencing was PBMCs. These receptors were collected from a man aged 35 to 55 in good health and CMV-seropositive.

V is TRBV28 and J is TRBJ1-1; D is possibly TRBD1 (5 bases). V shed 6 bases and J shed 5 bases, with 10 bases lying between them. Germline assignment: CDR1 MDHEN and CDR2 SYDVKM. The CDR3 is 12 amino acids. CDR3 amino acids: CASRSGQTEAFF. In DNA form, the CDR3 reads TGTGCCAGCAGGTCAGGGCAGACTGAAGCTTTCTTT.

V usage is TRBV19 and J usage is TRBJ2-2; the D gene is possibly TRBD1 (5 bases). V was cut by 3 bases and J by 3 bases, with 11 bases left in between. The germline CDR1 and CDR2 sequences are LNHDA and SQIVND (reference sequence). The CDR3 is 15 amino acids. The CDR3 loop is CASSIFQGYTGELFF. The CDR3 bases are TGTGCCAGTAGTATTTTCCAGGGATACACCGGGGAGCTGTTTTTT. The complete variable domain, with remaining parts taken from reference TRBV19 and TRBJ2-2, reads DGGITQSPKYLFRKEGQNVTLSCEQNLNHDAMYWYRQDPGQGLRLIYYSQIVNDFQKGDIAEGYSVSREKKESFPLTVTSAQKNPTAFYLCASSIFQGYTGELFFGEGSRLTVL.

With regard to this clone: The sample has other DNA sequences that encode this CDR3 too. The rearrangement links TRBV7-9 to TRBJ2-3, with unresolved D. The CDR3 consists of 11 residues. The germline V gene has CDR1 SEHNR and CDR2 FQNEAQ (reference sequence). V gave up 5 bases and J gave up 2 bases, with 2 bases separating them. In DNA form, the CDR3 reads TGTGCCAGCAGCCTCACAGATACGCAGTATTTT. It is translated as CASSLTDTQYF. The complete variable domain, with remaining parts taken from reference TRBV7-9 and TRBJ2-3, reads DTGVSQNPRHKITKRGQNVTFRCDPISEHNRLYWYRQTLGQGPEFLTYFQNEAQLEKSRLLSDRFSAERPKGSFSTLEIQRTEQGDSAMYLCASSLTDTQYFGPGTRLTVL.

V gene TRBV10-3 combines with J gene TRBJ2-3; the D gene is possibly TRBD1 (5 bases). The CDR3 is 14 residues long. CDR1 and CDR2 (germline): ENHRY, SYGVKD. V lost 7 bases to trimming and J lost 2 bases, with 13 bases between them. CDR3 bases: TGTGCCATCAAGGGGTTAATGAACACAGATACGCAGTATTTT. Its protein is CAIKGLMNTDTQYF.

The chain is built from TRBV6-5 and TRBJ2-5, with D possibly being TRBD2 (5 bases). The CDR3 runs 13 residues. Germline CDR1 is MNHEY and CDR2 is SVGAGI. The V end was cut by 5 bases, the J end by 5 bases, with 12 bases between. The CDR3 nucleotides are TGTGCCAGCAGTGCGGACGGGGAGGAGACCCAGTACTTC. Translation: CASSADGEETQYF.

The CDR3 bases are TGTGCCATCGGGGGAACTAGCGGCTCCTACAATGAGCAGTTCTTC. Protein sequence: CAIGGTSGSYNEQFF. The chain recombines TRBV10-3 with TRBJ2-1, with 8 bases lining up with TRBD2. Germline V gene lookup returns CDR1 ENHRY and CDR2 SYGVKD. V shed 8 bases and J 0 bases; nucleotides not matched to a gene: 6. The length of the CDR3 is 15 residues.

The CDR3 loop reads CASSPTFGIGQGGAFF. The CDR3 region has the DNA TGTGCCAGCAGCCCCACCTTTGGCATAGGACAGGGAGGAGCTTTCTTT. V is TRBV7-6 and J is TRBJ1-1; TRBD1 matches 8 bases. Trimming took 5 bases from V and 10 from J; bases not matched to a gene: 18. Germline CDR1 is SGHVS and CDR2 is FNYEAQ. CDR3 length: 16 residues.

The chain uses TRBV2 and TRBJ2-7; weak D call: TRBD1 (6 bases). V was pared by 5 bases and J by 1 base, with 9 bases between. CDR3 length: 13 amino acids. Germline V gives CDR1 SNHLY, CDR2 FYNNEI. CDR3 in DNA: TGTGCCAGCAGTATTGGACAGTCCTACGAGCAGTACTTC. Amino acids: CASSIGQSYEQYF.

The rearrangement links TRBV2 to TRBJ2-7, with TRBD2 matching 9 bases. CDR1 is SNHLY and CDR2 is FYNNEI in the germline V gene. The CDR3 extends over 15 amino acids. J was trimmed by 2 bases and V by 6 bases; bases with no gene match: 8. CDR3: CASRLASGETYEQYF. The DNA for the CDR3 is TGTGCCAGCAGACTAGCTAGCGGGGAAACCTACGAGCAGTACTTC.

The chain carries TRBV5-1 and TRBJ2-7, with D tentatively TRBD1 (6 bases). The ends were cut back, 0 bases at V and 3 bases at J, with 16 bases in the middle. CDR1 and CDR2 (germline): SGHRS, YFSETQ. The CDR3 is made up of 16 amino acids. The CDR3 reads CASSLAWGRGYYEQYF. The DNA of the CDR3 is TGCGCCAGCAGCTTGGCGTGGGGGCGCGGTTACTACGAGCAGTACTTC.

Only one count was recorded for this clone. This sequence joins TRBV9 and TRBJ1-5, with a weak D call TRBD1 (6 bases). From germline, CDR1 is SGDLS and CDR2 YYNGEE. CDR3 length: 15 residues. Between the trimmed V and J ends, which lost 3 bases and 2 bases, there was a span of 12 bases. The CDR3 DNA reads TGTGCCAGCAGCGAAGCAGGGGTTGGCAATCAGCCCCAGCATTTT. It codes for CASSEAGVGNQPQHF.

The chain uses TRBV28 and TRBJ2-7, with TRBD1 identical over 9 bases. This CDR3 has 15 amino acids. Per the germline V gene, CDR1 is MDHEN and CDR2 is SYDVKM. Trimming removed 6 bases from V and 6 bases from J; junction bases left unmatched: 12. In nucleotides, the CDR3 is TGTGCCAGCAGCCAATCCGGGACAGGGAGTGTCGAGCAGTACTTC. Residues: CASSQSGTGSVEQYF.

As DNA, the CDR3 is TGTGCCAGCAGAGATTCGCGGGGGGGGAGGACAGATACGCAGTATTTT. This encodes CASRDSRGGRTDTQYF. The rearrangement joins TRBV2 to TRBJ2-3, with TRBD2 matching 9 bases. J was trimmed by 3 bases and V by 6 bases; bases with no gene match: 10. From germline, CDR1 is SNHLY and CDR2 FYNNEI. This CDR3 contains 16 residues. Together with reference TRBV2 and TRBJ2-3, the CDR3 gives the full variable domain: EPEVTQTPSHQVTQMGQEVILRCVPISNHLYFYWYRQILGQKVEFLVSFYNNEISEKSEIFDDQFSVERPDGSNFTLKIRSTKLEDSAMYFCASRDSRGGRTDTQYFGPGTRLTVL.

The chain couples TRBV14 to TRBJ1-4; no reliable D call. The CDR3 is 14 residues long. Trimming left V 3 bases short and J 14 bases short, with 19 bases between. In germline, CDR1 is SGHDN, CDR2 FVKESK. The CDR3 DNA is TGTGCCAGCAGCCACCTACGGCCCCTGACTCCCCTGTTTTTT. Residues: CASSHLRPLTPLFF.

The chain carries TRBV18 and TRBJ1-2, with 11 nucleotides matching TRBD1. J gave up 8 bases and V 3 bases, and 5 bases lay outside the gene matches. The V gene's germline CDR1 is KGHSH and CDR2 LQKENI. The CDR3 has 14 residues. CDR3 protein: CASSPGQGVGGYTF. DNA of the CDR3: TGTGCCAGCTCACCGGGACAGGGGGTCGGGGGCTACACCTTC.

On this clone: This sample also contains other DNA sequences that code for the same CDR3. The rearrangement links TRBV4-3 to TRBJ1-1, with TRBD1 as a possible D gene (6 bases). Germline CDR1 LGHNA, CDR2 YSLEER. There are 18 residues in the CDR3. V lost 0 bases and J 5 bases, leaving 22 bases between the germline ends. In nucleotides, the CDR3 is TGCGCCAGCAGCCAAGATGGGGTCCGGGACAAACGGGGTACTGAAGCTTTCTTT. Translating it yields CASSQDGVRDKRGTEAFF.

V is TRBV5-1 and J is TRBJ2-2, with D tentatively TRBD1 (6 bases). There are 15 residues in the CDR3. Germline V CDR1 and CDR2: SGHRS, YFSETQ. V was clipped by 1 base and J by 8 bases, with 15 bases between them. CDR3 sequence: CASSLYQGKTGELFF. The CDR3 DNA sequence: TGCGCCAGCAGCTTGTACCAGGGGAAGACAGGGGAGCTGTTTTTT.

CDR3 protein: CSAGQGGDTQYF. DNA of the CDR3: TGCAGCGCGGGACAGGGCGGAGATACGCAGTATTTT. V gene TRBV29-1 combines with J gene TRBJ2-3; 9 nucleotides line up with TRBD1. Trimming took 7 bases from V and 5 from J; bases not matched to a gene: 4. The CDR3 spans 12 residues. Looked up from germline, CDR1 is SQVTM and CDR2 is ANQGSEA.

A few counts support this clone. CDR3 region: CASGSGVGNQPQHF. CDR3 DNA sequence: TGTGCTAGTGGTTCAGGGGTTGGCAATCAGCCCCAGCATTTT. V is TRBV12-5 and J is TRBJ1-5; weak D call: TRBD1 (6 bases). The CDR3 spans 14 residues. The germline V gene encodes CDR1 LGHNT and CDR2 FRNRAP. V dropped 4 bases and J dropped 2 bases, with 9 bases sitting between them.

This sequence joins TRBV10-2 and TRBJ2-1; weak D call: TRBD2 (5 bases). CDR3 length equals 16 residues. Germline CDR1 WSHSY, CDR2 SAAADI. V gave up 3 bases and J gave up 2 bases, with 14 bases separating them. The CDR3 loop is CASSDRAGLPYNEQFF. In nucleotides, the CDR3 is TGCGCCAGCAGTGATCGGGCGGGCCTTCCCTACAATGAGCAGTTCTTC.

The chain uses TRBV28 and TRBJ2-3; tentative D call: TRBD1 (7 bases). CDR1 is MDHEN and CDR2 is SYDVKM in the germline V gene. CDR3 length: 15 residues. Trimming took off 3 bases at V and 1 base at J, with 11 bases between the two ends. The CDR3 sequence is CASSFGGTGTDTQYF. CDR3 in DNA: TGTGCCAGCAGTTTTGGAGGGACAGGCACAGATACGCAGTATTTT.

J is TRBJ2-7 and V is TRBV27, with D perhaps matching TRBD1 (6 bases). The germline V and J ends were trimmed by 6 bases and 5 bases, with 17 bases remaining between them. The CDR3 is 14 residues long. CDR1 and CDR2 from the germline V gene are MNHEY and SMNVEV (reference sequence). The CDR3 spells CASSRGDTTDEQYF. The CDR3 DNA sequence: TGTGCCAGCAGCCGAGGGGACACAACGGACGAGCAGTACTTC.

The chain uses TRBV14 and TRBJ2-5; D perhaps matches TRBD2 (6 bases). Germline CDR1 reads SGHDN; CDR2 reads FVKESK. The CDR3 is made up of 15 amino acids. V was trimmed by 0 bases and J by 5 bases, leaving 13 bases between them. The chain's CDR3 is CASSQEATRIETQYF. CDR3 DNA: TGTGCCAGCAGCCAAGAAGCGACTAGGATTGAGACCCAGTACTTC.

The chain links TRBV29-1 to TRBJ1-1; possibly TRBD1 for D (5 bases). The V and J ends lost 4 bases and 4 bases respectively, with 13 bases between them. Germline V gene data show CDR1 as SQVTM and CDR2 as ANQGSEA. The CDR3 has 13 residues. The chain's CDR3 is CSVVAGTGTEAFF. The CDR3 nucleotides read TGCAGCGTTGTGGCAGGGACTGGCACTGAAGCTTTCTTT.

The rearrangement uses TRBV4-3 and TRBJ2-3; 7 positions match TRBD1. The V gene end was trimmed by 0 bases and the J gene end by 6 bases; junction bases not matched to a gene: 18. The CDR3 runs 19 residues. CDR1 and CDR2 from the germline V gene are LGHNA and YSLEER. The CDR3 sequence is CASSQDPPGQSPSWDTQYF. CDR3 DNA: TGCGCCAGCAGCCAAGACCCCCCGGGACAGAGCCCGTCTTGGGATACGCAGTATTTT.

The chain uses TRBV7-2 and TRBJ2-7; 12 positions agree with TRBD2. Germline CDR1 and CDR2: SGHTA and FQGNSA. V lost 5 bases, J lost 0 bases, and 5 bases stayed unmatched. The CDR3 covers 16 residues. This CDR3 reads CASSATSGGLSYEQYF. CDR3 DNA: TGTGCCAGCAGCGCGACTAGCGGGGGTCTCTCCTACGAGCAGTACTTC. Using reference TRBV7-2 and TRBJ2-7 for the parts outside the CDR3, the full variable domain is GAGVSQSPSNKVTEKGKDVELRCDPISGHTALYWYRQSLGQGLEFLIYFQGNSAPDKSGLPSDRFSAERTGGSVSTLTIQRTQQEDSAVYLCASSATSGGLSYEQYFGPGTRLTVT.

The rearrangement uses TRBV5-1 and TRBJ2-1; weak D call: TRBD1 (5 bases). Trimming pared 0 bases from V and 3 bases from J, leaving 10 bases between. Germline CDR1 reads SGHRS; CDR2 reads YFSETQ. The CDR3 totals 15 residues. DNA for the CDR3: TGCGCCAGCAGCTTGGCCGACAGCCTCTACAATGAGCAGTTCTTC. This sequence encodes CASSLADSLYNEQFF.

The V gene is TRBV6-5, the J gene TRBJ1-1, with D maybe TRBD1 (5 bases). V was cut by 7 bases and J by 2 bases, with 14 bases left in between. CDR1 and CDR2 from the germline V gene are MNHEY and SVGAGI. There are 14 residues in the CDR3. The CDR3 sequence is CASKVYQGNTEAFF. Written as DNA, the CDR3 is TGTGCCAGCAAAGTGTATCAGGGAAACACTGAAGCTTTCTTT.

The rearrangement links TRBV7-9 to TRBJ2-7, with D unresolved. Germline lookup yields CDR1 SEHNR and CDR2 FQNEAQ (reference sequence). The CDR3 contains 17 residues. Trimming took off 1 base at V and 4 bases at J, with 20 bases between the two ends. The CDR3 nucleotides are TGTGCCAGCAGCTTAGATCCCCTCGCTAGATCTGGTTACGAGCAGTACTTC. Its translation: CASSLDPLARSGYEQYF. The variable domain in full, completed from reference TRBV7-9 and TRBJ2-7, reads DTGVSQNPRHKITKRGQNVTFRCDPISEHNRLYWYRQTLGQGPEFLTYFQNEAQLEKSRLLSDRFSAERPKGSFSTLEIQRTEQGDSAMYLCASSLDPLARSGYEQYFGPGTRLTVT.

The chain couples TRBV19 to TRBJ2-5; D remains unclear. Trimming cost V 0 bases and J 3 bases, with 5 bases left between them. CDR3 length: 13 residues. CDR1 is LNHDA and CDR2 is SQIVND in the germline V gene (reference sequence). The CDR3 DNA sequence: TGTGCCAGTAGTATAGACTCGGAAGAGACCCAGTACTTC. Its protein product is CASSIDSEETQYF.